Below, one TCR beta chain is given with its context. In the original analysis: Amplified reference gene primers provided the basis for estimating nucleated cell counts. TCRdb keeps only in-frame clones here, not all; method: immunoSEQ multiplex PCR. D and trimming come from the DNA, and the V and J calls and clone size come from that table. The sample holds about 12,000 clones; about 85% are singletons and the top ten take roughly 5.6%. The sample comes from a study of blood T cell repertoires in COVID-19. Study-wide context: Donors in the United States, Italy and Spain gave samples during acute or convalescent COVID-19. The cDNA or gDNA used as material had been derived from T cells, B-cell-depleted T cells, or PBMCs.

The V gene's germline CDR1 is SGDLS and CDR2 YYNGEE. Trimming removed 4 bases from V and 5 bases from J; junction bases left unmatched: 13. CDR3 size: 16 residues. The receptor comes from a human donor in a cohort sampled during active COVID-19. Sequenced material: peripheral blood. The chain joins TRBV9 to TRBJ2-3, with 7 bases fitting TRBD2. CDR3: CASSHGTGGFRDTQYF. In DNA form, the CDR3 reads TGTGCCAGCAGCCACGGGACGGGGGGTTTTAGAGATACGCAGTATTTT.